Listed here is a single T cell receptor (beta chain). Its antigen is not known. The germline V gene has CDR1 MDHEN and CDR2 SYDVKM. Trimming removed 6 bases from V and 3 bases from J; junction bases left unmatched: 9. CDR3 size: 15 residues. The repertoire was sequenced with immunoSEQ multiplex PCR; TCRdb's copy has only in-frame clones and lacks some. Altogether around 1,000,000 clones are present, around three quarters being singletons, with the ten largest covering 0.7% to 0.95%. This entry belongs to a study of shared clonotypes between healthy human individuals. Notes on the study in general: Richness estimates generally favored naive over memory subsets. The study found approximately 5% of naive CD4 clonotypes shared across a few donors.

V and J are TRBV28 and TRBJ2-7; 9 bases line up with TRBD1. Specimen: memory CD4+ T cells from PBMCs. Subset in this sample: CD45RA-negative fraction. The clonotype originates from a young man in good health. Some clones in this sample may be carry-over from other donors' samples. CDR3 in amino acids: CASSTPGQGIYEQYF. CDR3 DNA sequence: TGTGCCAGCAGCACCCCGGGACAGGGAATCTACGAGCAGTACTTC.